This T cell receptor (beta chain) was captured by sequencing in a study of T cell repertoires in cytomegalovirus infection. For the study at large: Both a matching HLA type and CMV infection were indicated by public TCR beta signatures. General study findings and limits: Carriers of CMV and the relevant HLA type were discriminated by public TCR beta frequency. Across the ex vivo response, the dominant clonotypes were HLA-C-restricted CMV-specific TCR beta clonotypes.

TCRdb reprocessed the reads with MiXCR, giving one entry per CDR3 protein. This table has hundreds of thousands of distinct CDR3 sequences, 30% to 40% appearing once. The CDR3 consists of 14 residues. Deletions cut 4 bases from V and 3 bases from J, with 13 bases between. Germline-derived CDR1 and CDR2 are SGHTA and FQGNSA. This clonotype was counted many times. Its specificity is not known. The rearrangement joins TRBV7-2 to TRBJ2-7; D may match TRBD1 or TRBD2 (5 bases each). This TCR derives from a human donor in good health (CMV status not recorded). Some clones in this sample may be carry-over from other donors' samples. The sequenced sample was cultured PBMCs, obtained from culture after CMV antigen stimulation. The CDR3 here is CASSYGTASYEQYF. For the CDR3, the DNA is TGTGCCAGCAGCTACGGGACGGCAAGCTACGAGCAGTACTTC.